This is a list of T cell receptor beta chains from one sample in a study of follicular helper T cells after annual influenza vaccination. Sequenced by immunoSEQ multiplex PCR; TCRdb stores in-frame clones only, minus some. The table shows 6,000 to 7,500 clones, with roughly 80% occurring only once. The specimen was CXCR5- memory CD4+ T cells sorted from blood, collected 7 days after influenza vaccination. These receptors were taken from an adult who received the influenza vaccine. Each CDR3 is given with its conserved first and last residue. The D gene is left open where the match is weak. Rows give clone size only sometimes, using once, few, many, or a class for an expanded clone.

V,J,size,D,length,CDR3,DNA
TRBV30,TRBJ2-3,.,.,13,CAWSDPRLDTQYF,TGTGCCTGGAGTGACCCGAGGCTAGATACGCAGTATTTT
TRBV25-1,TRBJ2-5,.,.,12,CASSEGLETQYF,TGTGCCAGCAGTGAAGGACTGGAGACCCAGTACTTC
TRBV5-6,TRBJ1-3,.,.,15,CASSFRGLTGNTIYF,TGTGCCAGCAGCTTTAGAGGGCTAACTGGAAACACCATATATTTT
TRBV19,TRBJ2-5,.,TRBD2,16,CASSPTPSGRRETQYF,TGTGCCAGTAGTCCCACCCCTAGCGGGAGAAGGGAGACCCAGTACTTC
TRBV29-1,TRBJ2-1,.,TRBD2,15,CSVAGSAGAYNEQFF,TGCAGCGTTGCCGGCTCGGCGGGAGCCTACAATGAGCAGTTCTTC
TRBV7-2,TRBJ2-7,.,.,14,CASSSGHSSYEQYF,TGTGCCAGCAGCTCCGGCCACAGCTCCTACGAGCAGTACTTC
TRBV20-1,TRBJ2-7,.,.,11,CSVHRTYEQYF,TGCAGTGTCCACAGAACTTACGAGCAGTACTTC
TRBV6-1,TRBJ1-2,.,.,13,CASSRDRIYGYTF,TGTGCCAGCAGTCGCGACAGAATCTATGGCTACACCTTC
TRBV27,TRBJ1-1,.,.,13,CASSPQLNTEAFF,TGTGCCAGCAGTCCACAGCTGAACACTGAAGCTTTCTTT
TRBV6-6,TRBJ2-6,.,.,16,CASSTPGPSGANVLTF,TGTGCCAGCAGTACCCCGGGACCCTCTGGGGCCAACGTCCTGACTTTC
TRBV11-2,TRBJ2-3,.,.,15,CASSLGGYRTDTQYF,TGTGCCAGCAGCTTGGGCGGGTATCGCACAGATACGCAGTATTTT
TRBV11-2,TRBJ2-3,.,.,12,CASGTGWDTQYF,TGTGCCAGCGGGACTGGTTGGGATACGCAGTATTTT
TRBV10-3,TRBJ2-7,.,.,15,CAISESGSGRYEQYF,TGTGCCATCAGTGAGTCTGGTAGCGGACGCTACGAGCAGTACTTC
TRBV29-1,TRBJ2-7,few,.,11,CSVVKGQEQYF,TGCAGCGTTGTTAAGGGTCAGGAGCAGTACTTC
TRBV7-9,TRBJ1-5,.,.,17,CASSAGERGKSGQPQHF,TGTGCCAGCAGCGCCGGGGAGCGGGGGAAATCGGGTCAGCCCCAGCATTTT
TRBV4-2,TRBJ2-1,.,TRBD1,19,CASSQERQGASSSYNEQFF,TGTGCCAGCAGCCAAGAAAGACAGGGGGCTTCGAGCTCCTACAATGAGCAGTTCTTC
TRBV5-4,TRBJ1-2,.,.,16,CASSLDPGVVSYGYTF,TGTGCCAGCAGCTTGGACCCCGGGGTAGTGAGCTATGGCTACACCTTC
TRBV7-2,TRBJ1-2,.,TRBD1,15,CASSFRDRTNYGYTF,TGTGCCAGCAGCTTTCGGGACAGAACTAACTATGGCTACACCTTC
TRBV7-9,TRBJ2-7,.,.,14,CASSLGRSSYEQYF,TGTGCCAGCAGCTTAGGCAGGAGCTCCTACGAGCAGTACTTC
TRBV7-2,TRBJ1-5,.,.,13,CASSLESWKPQHF,TGTGCCAGCAGCTTAGAATCGTGGAAGCCCCAGCATTTT
TRBV21-1,TRBJ2-7,.,.,14,CASDSRTDTYEQYF,TGTGCCAGCGACAGCAGGACCGATACCTACGAGCAGTACTTC
TRBV29-1,TRBJ1-2,.,.,14,CSVGVSTGSYGYTF,TGCAGCGTTGGGGTCTCGACAGGCTCCTATGGCTACACCTTC
TRBV11-1,TRBJ2-2,.,.,14,CASSLLRGTGELFF,TGTGCCAGCAGTTTGTTAAGGGGCACCGGGGAGCTGTTTTTT
TRBV2,TRBJ1-4,.,.,15,CASSESRGVGEKLFF,TGTGCCAGCAGTGAAAGTCGGGGGGTGGGTGAAAAACTGTTTTTT
TRBV5-1,TRBJ2-5,.,.,15,CASSYSLGAGATQYF,TGCGCCAGCAGCTACTCGTTGGGGGCGGGGGCGACCCAGTACTTC
TRBV5-1,TRBJ1-6,few,.,14,CASRWGPFNSPLHF,TGCGCCAGCAGGTGGGGGCCGTTTAATTCACCCCTCCACTTT
TRBV10-1,TRBJ1-3,.,.,14,CASSEYESGNTIYF,TGCGCCAGCAGTGAGTACGAGTCCGGAAACACCATATATTTT
TRBV7-9,TRBJ1-1,few,.,15,CASSSYGQFNTEAFF,TGTGCCAGCAGCAGTTACGGACAGTTCAACACTGAAGCTTTCTTT
TRBV5-1,TRBJ2-7,.,.,13,CASSLALQGGQYF,TGCGCCAGCAGCTTGGCTCTACAGGGAGGGCAGTACTTC
TRBV5-4,TRBJ2-5,.,.,15,CASRKSSRNQETQYF,TGTGCCAGCAGAAAGTCTAGCAGGAACCAAGAGACCCAGTACTTC
TRBV18,TRBJ2-7,.,TRBD1,15,CASSPSRGIRYEQYF,TGTGCCAGCTCGCCTAGCAGGGGGATTCGTTACGAGCAGTACTTC
TRBV9,TRBJ2-7,.,TRBD1,17,CASSPRTGGPSDYEQYF,TGTGCCAGCAGCCCCAGGACAGGGGGCCCTTCCGACTACGAGCAGTACTTC
TRBV5-1,TRBJ1-1,once,.,16,CASSPDGTGRETEAFF,TGCGCCAGCAGCCCTGACGGGACGGGAAGGGAGACTGAAGCTTTCTTT
TRBV28,TRBJ2-7,.,.,15,CASGDSGQGTYEQYF,TGTGCCAGCGGCGACAGCGGTCAGGGAACCTACGAGCAGTACTTC
TRBV19,TRBJ2-4,few,TRBD2,19,CASSMTSGGVDLAKNIQYF,TGTGCCAGTAGTATGACTAGCGGGGGTGTGGATCTAGCCAAAAACATTCAGTACTTC
TRBV9,TRBJ2-3,.,TRBD2,17,CASSVGLAGDLRDTQYF,TGTGCCAGCAGCGTAGGTCTAGCGGGGGATTTAAGAGATACGCAGTATTTT
TRBV7-8,TRBJ2-7,.,.,15,CASSLAAHRDYEQYF,TGTGCCAGCAGCTTAGCGGCTCACCGGGACTACGAGCAGTACTTC
TRBV5-1,TRBJ2-7,.,.,13,CASSLAQGGEQYF,TGCGCCAGCAGCTTGGCACAGGGCGGCGAGCAGTACTTC
TRBV27,TRBJ1-5,.,.,15,CASSSRGQSNQPQHF,TGTGCCAGCAGTTCCCGAGGACAGTCCAATCAGCCCCAGCATTTT
TRBV19,TRBJ1-5,.,.,13,CASSTGTYQPQHF,TGTGCCAGTAGTACCGGGACTTATCAGCCCCAGCATTTT
TRBV6-6,TRBJ2-5,.,.,16,CASSYSSAAIGETQYF,TGTGCCAGCAGTTACTCGTCGGCGGCCATCGGTGAGACCCAGTACTTC
TRBV10-1,TRBJ1-2,.,TRBD1,16,CATPYETGGPNYGYTF,TGCGCCACCCCTTATGAGACAGGGGGCCCCAACTATGGCTACACCTTC
TRBV11-2,TRBJ2-3,.,TRBD1,15,CASSPEGASTDTQYF,TGTGCCAGCAGCCCCGAGGGGGCTAGCACAGATACGCAGTATTTT
TRBV5-1,TRBJ2-2,.,TRBD1,16,CASRTLDRVVGGELFF,TGCGCCAGCAGGACACTGGACAGGGTTGTCGGCGGGGAGCTGTTTTTT
TRBV2,TRBJ2-5,.,.,12,CASKDSGETQYF,TGTGCCAGCAAAGACTCCGGGGAGACCCAGTACTTC
TRBV10-2,TRBJ2-7,.,.,14,CATSPLEDVGEQYF,TGCGCCACCTCCCCTCTCGAAGATGTGGGCGAGCAGTACTTC
TRBV5-8,TRBJ1-5,.,.,17,CASSSPRRGAFNQPQHF,TGTGCCAGCAGCTCTCCCAGGCGGGGGGCTTTCAATCAGCCCCAGCATTTT
TRBV9,TRBJ2-5,.,TRBD1,16,CASTRSWDRGRETQYF,TGTGCCAGCACCCGTAGTTGGGACAGGGGCCGGGAGACCCAGTACTTC